This T cell receptor beta chain was captured by sequencing in a study of radiation and T cells in renal cell carcinoma. Study results and limitations: Baseline intratumoral clonotype presence is unknown without pretreatment biopsies.

The CDR3 has 14 residues. Per germline, CDR1 SGDLS and CDR2 YYNGEE. Trimming took 4 bases from V and 7 from J; bases not matched to a gene: 10. Time point noted: blood 4 weeks post-SBRT, at nephrectomy. Treatment indicated: 15 Gy SBRT to primary tumor, nephrectomy 4 weeks later. Nephrectomy followed 15 Gy stereotactic body radiation by 4 weeks. On this clone: Its antigen remains unknown.

TCRdb keeps only in-frame clones here, not all; method: immunoSEQ multiplex PCR. The sample lists around 170,000 clones; around 90% were seen once. This sequence joins TRBV9 and TRBJ1-1; 7 bases fit TRBD1. The receptor was isolated from a woman in her forties or fifties with renal cell carcinoma. The material was blood, obtained from a patient whose treatment included radiotherapy and nephrectomy. In DNA form, the CDR3 reads TGTGCCAGCAGCAGACTACAGGGGAGGGATGAAGCTTTCTTT. This gives the protein CASSRLQGRDEAFF.